These T cell receptor beta chains were read from a single sample in a study of cytomegalovirus exposure and HLA in healthy donors. This table comes from immunoSEQ multiplex PCR, and its TCRdb copy is limited to in-frame clones, with some not included. Seen in this sample are 70,000 or so clones; the ten most common clones hold around 5%. Sequencing was carried out using PBMCs. Source of these receptors: a man aged 35 to 55 in good health and CMV-seronegative. Each CDR3 is given with its conserved first and last residue. Fields, in order: J gene, V gene, D gene, CDR3 protein, CDR3 DNA. A D gene is named only where the DNA matches it firmly.

j_gene: TRBJ1-2; v_gene: TRBV2; d_gene: TRBD1; CDR3aa: CASSDLTGTANYGYTF; CDR3nt: TGTGCCAGCAGTGACTTAACCGGGACAGCGAACTATGGCTACACCTTC
j_gene: TRBJ2-3; v_gene: TRBV10-2; d_gene: NA; CDR3aa: CATSSPLASVTDTQYF; CDR3nt: TGCGCCACAAGTTCCCCCCTAGCATCTGTCACAGATACGCAGTATTTT
j_gene: TRBJ2-2; v_gene: TRBV28; d_gene: NA; CDR3aa: CASSLAGANTGELFF; CDR3nt: TGTGCCAGCAGTTTAGCGGGCGCGAACACCGGGGAGCTGTTTTTT
j_gene: TRBJ2-5; v_gene: TRBV4-3; d_gene: TRBD2; CDR3aa: CASSQSPSGGAEETQYF; CDR3nt: TGCGCCAGCAGCCAATCCCCTAGCGGGGGGGCCGAGGAGACCCAGTACTTC
j_gene: TRBJ2-7; v_gene: TRBV18; d_gene: NA; CDR3aa: CASSQRYGDSVYEQYF; CDR3nt: TGTGCCAGCTCACAAAGGTACGGAGATTCAGTTTACGAGCAGTACTTC
j_gene: TRBJ2-1; v_gene: TRBV18; d_gene: TRBD2; CDR3aa: CASSPGSGDYYNEQFF; CDR3nt: TGTGCCAGCTCACCGGGGTCCGGGGACTACTACAATGAGCAGTTCTTC
j_gene: TRBJ1-3; v_gene: TRBV5-5; d_gene: TRBD1; CDR3aa: CASSMRTGVGNTIYF; CDR3nt: TGTGCCAGCAGCATGAGGACAGGGGTTGGAAACACCATATATTTT
j_gene: TRBJ2-1; v_gene: TRBV19; d_gene: NA; CDR3aa: CASGLSAFGANEQFF; CDR3nt: TGTGCCAGTGGCCTTAGCGCCTTTGGAGCAAATGAGCAGTTCTTC
j_gene: TRBJ1-2; v_gene: TRBV11-2; d_gene: NA; CDR3aa: CASSPGTTGLGYTF; CDR3nt: TGTGCCAGCAGCCCCGGGACAACTGGGCTGGGCTACACCTTC
j_gene: TRBJ1-1; v_gene: TRBV7-9; d_gene: TRBD1; CDR3aa: CASSRDRGRVGGDTEAFF; CDR3nt: TGTGCCAGCAGCCGGGACAGGGGGCGGGTTGGGGGAGACACTGAAGCTTTCTTT
j_gene: TRBJ2-1; v_gene: TRBV19; d_gene: TRBD1; CDR3aa: CASSRTDRAGYNEQFF; CDR3nt: TGTGCCAGTAGTCGAACGGACAGGGCCGGGTACAATGAGCAGTTCTTC
j_gene: TRBJ2-1; v_gene: TRBV27; d_gene: NA; CDR3aa: CASSLTGSYNEQFF; CDR3nt: TGTGCCAGCAGTTTAACAGGGTCCTACAATGAGCAGTTCTTC
j_gene: TRBJ1-1; v_gene: TRBV28; d_gene: TRBD1; CDR3aa: CASRSPGQPNTEAFF; CDR3nt: TGTGCCAGCAGATCACCGGGACAGCCGAACACTGAAGCTTTCTTT
j_gene: TRBJ2-3; v_gene: TRBV30; d_gene: TRBD2; CDR3aa: CAWSPSGMSTDTQYF; CDR3nt: TGTGCCTGGAGTCCCAGCGGGATGAGCACAGATACGCAGTATTTT
j_gene: TRBJ2-1; v_gene: TRBV15; d_gene: NA; CDR3aa: CATSREGLNSYNEQFF; CDR3nt: TGTGCCACCAGCAGAGAGGGACTTAACTCCTACAATGAGCAGTTCTTC
j_gene: TRBJ2-3; v_gene: TRBV7-9; d_gene: TRBD1; CDR3aa: CASSRTTGAGTQYF; CDR3nt: TGTGCCAGCAGCCGGACAACAGGGGCAGGTACGCAGTATTTT
j_gene: TRBJ2-2; v_gene: TRBV28; d_gene: TRBD1; CDR3aa: CASRNLRAFQGVELFF; CDR3nt: TGTGCCAGCAGAAACCTACGGGCCTTCCAGGGGGTGGAGCTGTTTTTT
j_gene: TRBJ2-7; v_gene: TRBV5-1; d_gene: NA; CDR3aa: CASSRRGGDEQYF; CDR3nt: TGCGCCAGCAGCCGGAGGGGGGGGGACGAGCAGTACTTC
j_gene: TRBJ2-7; v_gene: TRBV30; d_gene: TRBD2; CDR3aa: CAWSVGLAYNYEQYF; CDR3nt: TGTGCCTGGAGTGTGGGACTAGCGTATAACTACGAGCAGTACTTC
j_gene: TRBJ1-1; v_gene: TRBV5-1; d_gene: NA; CDR3aa: CASSLLTLEKTEAFF; CDR3nt: TGCGCCAGCAGCTTGCTCACTCTCGAAAAGACTGAAGCTTTCTTT
j_gene: TRBJ1-1; v_gene: TRBV18; d_gene: TRBD1; CDR3aa: CASSPTSGGRTEAFF; CDR3nt: TGTGCCAGCTCACCCACATCAGGGGGGCGGACTGAAGCTTTCTTT
j_gene: TRBJ1-2; v_gene: TRBV29-1; d_gene: TRBD1; CDR3aa: CSNEIQGAGGYTF; CDR3nt: TGCAGCAACGAAATCCAGGGGGCGGGGGGCTACACCTTC
j_gene: TRBJ2-3; v_gene: TRBV19; d_gene: NA; CDR3aa: CASSTFSDTQYF; CDR3nt: TGTGCCAGTAGTACCTTCTCTGATACGCAGTATTTT
j_gene: TRBJ2-1; v_gene: TRBV10-2; d_gene: TRBD2; CDR3aa: CASSESGSYNEQFF; CDR3nt: TGCGCCAGCAGTGAGAGCGGGAGCTACAATGAGCAGTTCTTC
j_gene: TRBJ1-2; v_gene: TRBV9; d_gene: NA; CDR3aa: CASSVSGEYGYTF; CDR3nt: TGTGCCAGCAGCGTATCAGGGGAATATGGCTACACCTTC
j_gene: TRBJ1-4; v_gene: TRBV5-1; d_gene: NA; CDR3aa: CASSLAGMKGEKLFF; CDR3nt: TGCGCCAGCAGCTTGGCAGGGATGAAGGGCGAAAAACTGTTTTTT
j_gene: TRBJ2-3; v_gene: TRBV5-1; d_gene: NA; CDR3aa: CASSDEKSSTTDTQYF; CDR3nt: TGCGCCAGCAGCGATGAGAAGAGCTCAACGACAGATACGCAGTATTTT
j_gene: TRBJ2-5; v_gene: TRBV4-2; d_gene: NA; CDR3aa: CASSQVRQSAETQYF; CDR3nt: TGTGCCAGCAGCCAAGTAAGGCAGTCAGCGGAGACCCAGTACTTC
j_gene: TRBJ1-4; v_gene: TRBV7-9; d_gene: NA; CDR3aa: CASSEEGEKLFF; CDR3nt: TGTGCCAGCAGTGAGGAAGGAGAAAAACTGTTTTTT
j_gene: TRBJ2-1; v_gene: TRBV9; d_gene: NA; CDR3aa: CASKRAGPNNEQFF; CDR3nt: TGTGCCAGCAAGCGGGCAGGCCCTAACAATGAGCAGTTCTTC
j_gene: TRBJ1-1; v_gene: TRBV5-6; d_gene: TRBD1; CDR3aa: CASSFGTGLATEAFF; CDR3nt: TGTGCCAGCAGCTTTGGGACAGGGCTGGCCACTGAAGCTTTCTTT
j_gene: TRBJ2-5; v_gene: TRBV29-1; d_gene: TRBD2; CDR3aa: CSTLTSGRRKTQYF; CDR3nt: TGCAGCACCCTAACTAGCGGGAGACGGAAGACCCAGTACTTC
j_gene: TRBJ2-3; v_gene: TRBV7-9; d_gene: TRBD2; CDR3aa: CASSPPSAGVADTQYF; CDR3nt: TGTGCCAGCAGCCCCCCTAGTGCGGGAGTGGCAGATACGCAGTATTTT
j_gene: TRBJ2-4; v_gene: TRBV4-3; d_gene: TRBD2; CDR3aa: CASSQGGGSGGNIQYF; CDR3nt: TGCGCCAGCAGCCAAGGAGGCGGGAGTGGTGGAAACATTCAGTACTTC
j_gene: TRBJ2-5; v_gene: TRBV28; d_gene: TRBD2; CDR3aa: CASSFRSGRGETQYF; CDR3nt: TGTGCCAGCAGTTTTCGTAGCGGGAGAGGGGAGACCCAGTACTTC
j_gene: TRBJ2-7; v_gene: TRBV10-2; d_gene: NA; CDR3aa: CASSVGGSYEQYF; CDR3nt: TGCGCCAGCAGTGTAGGGGGCTCCTACGAGCAGTACTTC
j_gene: TRBJ2-7; v_gene: TRBV7-2; d_gene: TRBD1; CDR3aa: CASSRTGQAYEQYF; CDR3nt: TGTGCCAGCAGCAGAACGGGACAGGCGTACGAGCAGTACTTC
j_gene: TRBJ2-7; v_gene: TRBV5-4; d_gene: NA; CDR3aa: CASSVPGGLSEQYF; CDR3nt: TGTGCCAGCAGCGTCCCCGGGGGGCTCTCCGAGCAGTACTTC
j_gene: TRBJ1-4; v_gene: TRBV6-5; d_gene: NA; CDR3aa: CASSYYSGADEKLFF; CDR3nt: TGTGCCAGCAGTTACTACTCAGGGGCCGATGAAAAACTGTTTTTT
j_gene: TRBJ2-7; v_gene: TRBV7-2; d_gene: NA; CDR3aa: CASSLDYSKLGEQYF; CDR3nt: TGTGCCAGCAGCTTAGATTACTCTAAACTCGGCGAGCAGTACTTC
j_gene: TRBJ2-5; v_gene: TRBV5-6; d_gene: TRBD1; CDR3aa: CASTGQARQETQYF; CDR3nt: TGTGCCAGTACAGGACAGGCACGACAAGAGACCCAGTACTTC
j_gene: TRBJ1-1; v_gene: TRBV4-1; d_gene: NA; CDR3aa: CASSLERTLRLEAFF; CDR3nt: TGCGCCAGCAGCCTTGAACGGACTCTACGTCTTGAAGCTTTCTTT
j_gene: TRBJ2-7; v_gene: TRBV5-6; d_gene: TRBD1; CDR3aa: CASSLVGQDSYEQYF; CDR3nt: TGTGCCAGCAGCTTGGTGGGACAGGATTCCTACGAGCAGTACTTC
j_gene: TRBJ1-6; v_gene: TRBV5-4; d_gene: NA; CDR3aa: CASSLPPLSALHF; CDR3nt: TGTGCCAGCAGCTTGCCCCCCCTATCGGCCCTCCACTTT
j_gene: TRBJ2-5; v_gene: TRBV5-1; d_gene: NA; CDR3aa: CASSLAQGGREQETQYF; CDR3nt: TGCGCCAGCAGCTTGGCTCAGGGGGGACGGGAGCAAGAGACCCAGTACTTC
j_gene: TRBJ1-3; v_gene: TRBV7-2; d_gene: NA; CDR3aa: CASSPDRSGNTIYF; CDR3nt: TGTGCCAGCAGCCCCGACAGATCTGGAAACACCATATATTTT
j_gene: TRBJ1-5; v_gene: TRBV30; d_gene: TRBD1; CDR3aa: CAWSVGQYQPQHF; CDR3nt: TGTGCCTGGAGTGTGGGACAGTATCAGCCCCAGCATTTT
j_gene: TRBJ2-1; v_gene: TRBV7-8; d_gene: TRBD2; CDR3aa: CASSSPREGRYNEQFF; CDR3nt: TGTGCCAGCAGCTCACCCCGGGAGGGTAGGTACAATGAGCAGTTCTTC
j_gene: TRBJ1-6; v_gene: TRBV6-5; d_gene: NA; CDR3aa: CASSYSRTDSPLHF; CDR3nt: TGTGCCAGCAGTTACTCGAGAACAGATTCACCCCTCCACTTT
j_gene: TRBJ1-6; v_gene: TRBV5-1; d_gene: NA; CDR3aa: CASSSQDSYNSPLHF; CDR3nt: TGCGCCAGCAGCTCCCAGGACAGTTATAATTCACCCCTCCACTTT